A single sample is the source of the 10 T cell receptor beta chains below, sequenced in a study of blood T cell repertoires in COVID-19 (dated by TCRdb to about 2020). The library was built by means of the immunoSEQ multiplex PCR assay. TCRdb retrieved this table from immuneACCESS and kept in-frame rearrangements only. Not all clones are present; in checked studies, unresolved V genes account for under half, and no reason is known for the remainder. The sample table records 250,000 to 350,000 clones; more than 75% of these occur just once. Jointly, the top ten make up approximately 4% of the sample. The sample consisted of peripheral blood. Every receptor here comes from a woman in her fifties or sixties with active or convalescent COVID-19.

This clone was counted once. The chain joins TRBV5-1 to TRBJ1-1, with D tentatively TRBD1 (5 bases). Germline V lookup: CDR1 SGHRS, CDR2 YFSETQ. The ends were cut back, 5 bases at V and 4 bases at J, with 15 bases in the middle. The CDR3 is 14 amino acids. CDR3: CASSPWGPGTEAFF. CDR3 DNA sequence: TGCGCCAGCAGTCCGTGGGGCCCGGGCACTGAAGCTTTCTTT.

The V gene is TRBV6-2 or TRBV6-3, the J gene TRBJ2-5; 10 bases match TRBD2. Looked up from germline, CDR1 is MNHEY and CDR2 is SVGEGT. This CDR3 is built from 16 residues. J was trimmed by 1 base and V by 4 bases; bases with no gene match: 6. CDR3 coding DNA: TGTGCCAGCAGTTTCCTAGCGGGGGTGGCCCAAGAGACCCAGTACTTC. Amino acids: CASSFLAGVAQETQYF.

This clone has only one observation. The chain has TRBV30 and TRBJ2-1; 10 bases agree with TRBD2. Germline assignment: CDR1 GTSNPN and CDR2 SVGIG (reference sequence). There are 17 residues in the CDR3. V shed 1 base, J shed 0 bases, and the junction held 6 bases outside the gene matches. The CDR3 bases are TGTGCCTGGAGTGGTTCTAGCGGGGGATACTCCTACAATGAGCAGTTCTTC. Protein: CAWSGSSGGYSYNEQFF. Combining the CDR3 with reference TRBV30 and TRBJ2-1 gives the whole variable domain SQTIHQWPATLVQPVGSPLSLECTVEGTSNPNLYWYRQAAGRGLQLLFYSVGIGQISSEVPQNLSASRPQDRQFILSSKKLLLSDSGFYLCAWSGSSGGYSYNEQFFGPGTRLTVL.

The chain has TRBV15 and TRBJ1-3; tentatively, D is TRBD1 (5 bases). Looked up from germline, CDR1 is LNHNV and CDR2 is YYDKDF (reference sequence). The CDR3 contains 14 residues. V lost 3 bases to trimming and J lost 4 bases, with 10 bases between them. CDR3: CATSRRGGGNTIYF. CDR3 DNA sequence: TGTGCCACCAGCAGGCGTGGGGGGGGAAACACCATATATTTT. Supplemented by reference TRBV15 and TRBJ1-3, the full variable domain reads DAMVIQNPRYQVTQFGKPVTLSCSQTLNHNVMYWYQQKSSQAPKLLFHYYDKDFNNEADTPDNFQSRRPNTSFCFLDIRSPGLGDTAMYLCATSRRGGGNTIYFGEGSWLTVV.

J is TRBJ1-3 and V is TRBV6-5; TRBD1 might be the D (6 bases). Trimming pared 5 bases from V and 2 bases from J, leaving 10 bases between. This CDR3 comprises 14 residues. The germline CDR1 and CDR2 sequences are MNHEY and SVGAGI. The CDR3 coding sequence is TGTGCCAGCAGTCCAACAGGGACTGGAAACACCATATATTTT. Residues: CASSPTGTGNTIYF.

The rearrangement uses TRBV4-2 and TRBJ2-7; no definite D call. V lost 1 base, J lost 4 bases, and 5 bases lay in between. Germline V gene lookup returns CDR1 LGHNA and CDR2 YNFKEQ. The CDR3 totals 12 residues. CDR3 protein: CASSQVEYEQYF. The CDR3 DNA is TGTGCCAGCAGCCAAGTGGAGTACGAGCAGTACTTC.

This chain joins TRBV27 and TRBJ2-1, with 12 bases matching TRBD2. CDR1 and CDR2 (germline): MNHEY, SMNVEV (reference sequence). Losses at the gene ends were 4 bases for V and 4 bases for J; bases not matched to a gene: 2. This CDR3 is 15 amino acids long. The CDR3 sequence is CASSSLAGGYNEQFF. In DNA form, the CDR3 reads TGTGCCAGCAGTTCACTAGCGGGAGGTTACAATGAGCAGTTCTTC.

The chain carries TRBV7-6 and TRBJ1-1; no firm D call. V lost 1 base to trimming and J lost 0 bases, with 12 bases between them. Germline loops: CDR1 SGHVS, CDR2 FNYEAQ. The CDR3 loop spans 16 amino acids. The CDR3 DNA reads TGTGCCAGCAGCTTAGGCCTATCGCAGGTGAACACTGAAGCTTTCTTT. This sequence encodes CASSLGLSQVNTEAFF. Using reference TRBV7-6 and TRBJ1-1 for the parts outside the CDR3, the full variable domain is GAGVSQSPRYKVTKRGQDVALRCDPISGHVSLYWYRQALGQGPEFLTYFNYEAQQDKSGLPNDRFSAERPEGSISTLTIQRTEQRDSAMYRCASSLGLSQVNTEAFFGQGTRLTVV.

This chain joins TRBV5-6 and TRBJ2-7, with D possibly being TRBD2 (5 bases). Germline values: CDR1 SGHDT, CDR2 YYEEEE. Between the trimmed V and J ends, which lost 3 bases and 0 bases, there was a span of 13 bases. This CDR3 region has 15 residues. CDR3 protein: CASSSLEGSSYEQYF. In DNA form, the CDR3 reads TGTGCCAGCAGCTCGCTTGAGGGTAGCTCCTACGAGCAGTACTTC.

The chain is built from TRBV7-9 and TRBJ2-1; TRBD2 matches 9 bases. After removal of 7 bases from V and 2 bases from J, the junction contained 6 bases not matched to a gene. Germline values: CDR1 SEHNR, CDR2 FQNEAQ (reference sequence). The CDR3 has 15 amino acids. The CDR3 region has the DNA TGTGCCAGCACCCCCGCTAGCGGGGCCTACAATGAGCAGTTCTTC. As protein: CASTPASGAYNEQFF.